Each of the 10 T cell receptor beta chains below was sequenced from the same sample in a study of blood T cell repertoires in COVID-19. Sequenced by immunoSEQ multiplex PCR; TCRdb stores in-frame clones only, minus some. Altogether around 100,000 clones are present, 80% to 90% being singletons, with the ten largest covering around 3.7%. Sample: peripheral blood. These receptors were taken from a woman aged 55-69 years with acute or convalescent COVID-19.

The V gene is TRBV19, the J gene TRBJ1-3; 10 bases line up with TRBD1. The germline V gene has CDR1 LNHDA and CDR2 SQIVND (reference sequence). Trimming cost V 8 bases and J 4 bases; bases outside gene matches: 2. This CDR3 has 13 residues. DNA of the CDR3: TGTGCCAGTGGGACAGGGGTAGGAAACACCATATATTTT. This codes for CASGTGVGNTIYF.

J is TRBJ1-2 and V is TRBV5-1, with a possible D match to TRBD1 (5 bases). Trimming shortened V by 3 bases and J by 4 bases, and 16 bases separated the two germline ends. Germline CDR1 SGHRS, CDR2 YFSETQ. CDR3 length equals 15 residues. The CDR3 DNA reads as TGCGCCAGCAGCTCGGAAACAGGTCCCAGCTATGGCTACACCTTC. This gives the protein CASSSETGPSYGYTF.

The V gene is TRBV20-1, the J gene TRBJ2-5, with a possible D match to TRBD2 (5 bases). Trimming stripped 7 bases from V and 5 bases from J, with 11 bases between. In germline, CDR1 is DFQATT, CDR2 SNEGSKA (reference sequence). The CDR3 sequence is 11 residues long. Here the CDR3 reads CSVEREETQYF. For the CDR3, the DNA is TGCAGTGTTGAGAGGGAGGAGACCCAGTACTTC.

CDR3 in amino acids: CASSYPRQGEKLFF. CDR3 nucleotide sequence: TGTGCCAGCAGTTACCCTCGACAGGGCGAAAAACTGTTTTTT. The chain combines TRBV6-5 with TRBJ1-4; 7 bases map to TRBD1. CDR1 MNHEY and CDR2 SVGAGI come from the germline V gene. The CDR3 length is 14 residues. J gave up 8 bases and V 2 bases, and 5 bases lay outside the gene matches.

This rearrangement joins TRBV7-4 to TRBJ1-4, with unresolved D. Trimming removed 4 bases at V and 9 bases at J, with 24 bases between. Germline CDR1 SGHVT, CDR2 SQSDAQ. This CDR3 region has 17 residues. CDR3 loop: CASSWLPGTAKHKKLFF. The CDR3 nucleotides are TGTGCCAGCAGCTGGTTACCGGGAACAGCCAAACATAAAAAACTGTTTTTT. Based on the CDR3 plus reference TRBV7-4 and TRBJ1-4, the full variable domain is GAGVSQSPRYKVAKRGRDVALRCDSISGHVTLYWYRQTLGQGSEVLTYSQSDAQRDKSGRPSGRFSAERPERSVSTLKIQRTEQGDSAVYLCASSWLPGTAKHKKLFFGSGTQLSVL.

The chain links TRBV3-1 (or the pseudogene TRBV3-2) to TRBJ1-2, with D uncertain. V was clipped by 6 bases and J by 4 bases, with 12 bases between them. The CDR3 is 13 amino acids. Germline CDR1 and CDR2: LGHDT and YNNKEL (reference sequence). CDR3 nucleotides: TGTGCCAGCAGTCCTATGAGGCTCTATGGCTACACCTTC. As protein: CASSPMRLYGYTF.

The V gene is TRBV7-2, the J gene TRBJ1-2; 8 nucleotides line up with TRBD1. Germline CDR1 and CDR2: SGHTA and FQGNSA. The CDR3 is 14 residues long. The ends lost 4 bases at V and 4 bases at J; junction bases unmatched: 5. CDR3 sequence: CASSWDRLAYGYTF. The CDR3 DNA reads TGTGCCAGCAGCTGGGACAGGCTCGCCTATGGCTACACCTTC.

V and J are TRBV27 and TRBJ2-2, with D possibly being TRBD2 (6 bases). The CDR3 loop spans 13 amino acids. The V gene's germline CDR1 is MNHEY and CDR2 SMNVEV (reference sequence). The V gene lost 2 bases and the J gene lost 6 bases, with 7 bases spanning the gap. The CDR3 region has the DNA TGTGCCAGCAGTTTAAGGGAGGCCGGGGAGCTGTTTTTT. It is translated as CASSLREAGELFF.

This chain joins TRBV24-1 and TRBJ2-1, with 13 bases identical to TRBD2. Trimming at V came to 3 bases and at J to 8 bases, leaving 6 bases not matched to a gene. Germline assignment: CDR1 KGHDR and CDR2 SFDVKD. The CDR3 runs to 16 residues. The DNA for the CDR3 is TGTGCCACCAGTGATACTAGCGGGAGGGCCGTTGATGAGCAGTTCTTC. Translation gives CATSDTSGRAVDEQFF.

The chain is built from TRBV6-5 and TRBJ1-2, with a weak D call TRBD1 (5 bases). The germline gives CDR1 MNHEY, CDR2 SVGAGI. CDR3 length equals 13 residues. The V and J ends lost 6 bases and 5 bases respectively, with 13 bases between them. The CDR3: CASRTAGGYGYTF. CDR3 sequence (DNA): TGTGCCAGCAGGACCGCGGGGGGGTATGGCTACACCTTC.